A selection of T cell receptor beta chains follows, all from one sample in a study of T cells in Graves' hyperthyroidism and ophthalmopathy. Using its own MiXCR run on the multiplex PCR reads, TCRdb lists one record per CDR3 protein. The sample lists about 640,000 distinct CDR3 sequences; less than 45% were seen once. Sequenced: peripheral blood or thyroid tissue (not recorded which). The source is an adult man with Graves' disease, either hyperthyroidism or ophthalmopathy (not recorded which). Both conserved end residues are part of each CDR3. The D gene is left open where the match is weak. Rows may omit the clone size; those that give it use once, few, many or a size class.

V: TRBV21-1; D: NA; size: NA; J: TRBJ2-2; CDR3: CASSTLGPNTGELFF; DNA: TGTGCCAGCAGCACCTTAGGGCCGAACACCGGGGAGCTGTTTTTT
V: TRBV24-1; D: NA; size: many; J: TRBJ1-4; CDR3: CATSDSGMANEKLFF; DNA: TGTGCCACCAGTGATTCAGGGATGGCTAATGAAAAACTGTTTTTT
V: TRBV10-2; D: TRBD1; size: many; J: TRBJ1-5; CDR3: CASRQGSNQPQHF; DNA: TGCGCCAGCAGACAGGGGAGCAATCAGCCCCAGCATTTT
V: TRBV2; D: NA; size: few; J: TRBJ2-7; CDR3: CASLSTTGSYEQYF; DNA: TGTGCCAGCCTATCGACTACGGGTTCCTACGAGCAGTACTTC
V: TRBV20-1; D: NA; size: NA; J: TRBJ2-5; CDR3: CSARVGRTQYF; DNA: TGCAGTGCTAGAGTGGGCCGGACCCAGTACTTC
V: TRBV7-2; D: TRBD1; size: few; J: TRBJ2-2; CDR3: CASSWTGAGGELFF; DNA: TGTGCCAGCAGCTGGACAGGGGCCGGCGGGGAGCTGTTTTTT
V: TRBV5-1; D: TRBD1; size: NA; J: TRBJ1-2; CDR3: CASSTQGAGGGYTF; DNA: TGCGCCAGCAGCACACAGGGGGCCGGGGGTGGCTACACCTTC
V: TRBV7-9; D: NA; size: NA; J: TRBJ1-2; CDR3: CASRAPGSYGYTF; DNA: TGTGCCAGCAGAGCTCCAGGATCTTATGGCTACACCTTC
V: TRBV6-1; D: NA; size: NA; J: TRBJ2-7; CDR3: CASSEAAAFGEQYF; DNA: TGTGCCAGCAGTGAAGCCGCAGCATTCGGCGAGCAGTACTTC
V: TRBV2; D: TRBD2; size: many; J: TRBJ2-7; CDR3: CASSWSTSGTAEQYF; DNA: TGTGCCAGCAGTTGGTCGACTAGCGGGACCGCCGAGCAGTACTTC
V: TRBV7-8; D: NA; size: NA; J: TRBJ1-1; CDR3: CASSLRVVPSEAFF; DNA: TGTGCCAGCAGTTTAAGGGTCGTCCCTTCTGAAGCTTTCTTT
V: TRBV7-8; D: NA; size: many; J: TRBJ2-7; CDR3: CASSHGPVPYEQYF; DNA: TGTGCCAGCAGCCACGGTCCGGTACCCTACGAGCAGTACTTC
V: TRBV7-9; D: NA; size: NA; J: TRBJ1-4; CDR3: CASSLLARNEKLFF; DNA: TGCGCCAGCAGCCTCCTTGCGAGAAATGAAAAACTGTTTTTT
V: TRBV20-1; D: NA; size: many; J: TRBJ2-7; CDR3: CSARADPYEQYF; DNA: TGCAGTGCTAGGGCGGACCCCTACGAGCAGTACTTC
V: TRBV25-1; D: NA; size: NA; J: TRBJ1-1; CDR3: CASSSVGGTNTEAFF; DNA: TGTGCCAGCAGTTCTGTGGGCGGGACGAACACTGAAGCTTTCTTT
V: TRBV29-1; D: TRBD1; size: many; J: TRBJ2-7; CDR3: CSVAGGYPYEQYF; DNA: TGCAGCGTGGCAGGGGGCTACCCCTACGAGCAGTACTTC
V: TRBV19; D: NA; size: NA; J: TRBJ1-2; CDR3: CASYGSNYGYTF; DNA: TGTGCCAGTTATGGATCTAACTATGGCTACACCTTC
V: TRBV4-1; D: NA; size: NA; J: TRBJ1-4; CDR3: CASSQVVLVDEKLFF; DNA: TGCGCCAGCAGCCAAGTCGTACTAGTGGATGAAAAACTGTTTTTT
V: TRBV7-9; D: NA; size: NA; J: TRBJ1-6; CDR3: CASSLPGLSSPLHF; DNA: TGTGCCAGCAGCTTACCAGGGTTATCGTCACCCCTCCACTTT
V: TRBV28; D: TRBD1; size: NA; J: TRBJ1-4; CDR3: CASSWAGGYNEKLFF; DNA: TGTGCCAGCAGTTGGGCAGGGGGATATAATGAAAAACTGTTTTTT
V: TRBV4-1; D: NA; size: few; J: TRBJ2-5; CDR3: CASSQESTQETQYF; DNA: TGCGCCAGCAGCCAAGAAAGCACTCAAGAGACCCAGTACTTC
V: TRBV10-2; D: NA; size: many; J: TRBJ1-6; CDR3: CASTGAYNSPLHF; DNA: TGCGCCAGCACAGGGGCCTATAATTCACCCCTCCACTTT
V: TRBV19; D: NA; size: few; J: TRBJ1-5; CDR3: CASSILTGGLNQPQHF; DNA: TGTGCCAGTAGTATTTTGACAGGAGGCCTGAATCAGCCCCAGCATTTT
V: TRBV6-5; D: NA; size: many; J: TRBJ2-7; CDR3: CASSYGGSYEQYF; DNA: TGTGCCAGCAGTTACGGCGGATCCTACGAGCAGTACTTC
V: TRBV7-9; D: NA; size: NA; J: TRBJ1-1; CDR3: CASSLRATVAAEAFF; DNA: TGTGCCAGCAGTTTAAGGGCCACGGTGGCAGCTGAAGCTTTCTTT
V: TRBV20-1; D: NA; size: NA; J: TRBJ1-1; CDR3: CAPNGGPSTEAFF; DNA: TGCGCCCCGAATGGGGGGCCGAGCACTGAAGCTTTCTTT
V: TRBV20-1; D: TRBD1; size: few; J: TRBJ1-2; CDR3: CSARMPLGQGVDYGYTF; DNA: TGCAGTGCTAGAATGCCGTTGGGGCAGGGGGTGGACTATGGCTACACCTTC
V: TRBV6-6; D: NA; size: NA; J: TRBJ2-7; CDR3: CASSPLGASLAYERYF; DNA: TGTGCCAGCAGCCCGCTAGGGGCCTCCCTTGCCTACGAGCGGTACTTC
V: TRBV20-1; D: NA; size: few; J: TRBJ1-6; CDR3: CSARFIKGSYNSPLHF; DNA: TGCAGTGCTAGATTCATCAAGGGGAGCTATAATTCACCCCTCCACTTT
V: TRBV7-9; D: NA; size: NA; J: TRBJ1-5; CDR3: CASRDRQLGDQPQHF; DNA: TGTGCCAGCCGCGACCGACAGTTGGGGGATCAGCCCCAGCATTTT
V: TRBV2; D: NA; size: many; J: TRBJ1-5; CDR3: CASMKDAGYSNQPQHF; DNA: TGTGCCAGCATGAAAGATGCGGGATATAGCAATCAGCCCCAGCATTTT
V: TRBV7-9; D: NA; size: many; J: TRBJ2-5; CDR3: CASSLGGGAETQYF; DNA: TGTGCCAGCAGCTTAGGAGGGGGGGCCGAGACCCAGTACTTC
V: TRBV25-1; D: TRBD1; size: many; J: TRBJ1-1; CDR3: CASARGGQRNTEAFF; DNA: TGTGCCAGCGCCCGAGGGGGACAGCGGAACACTGAAGCTTTCTTT
V: TRBV11-1; D: NA; size: NA; J: TRBJ1-2; CDR3: CASSSSRVGYGYTF; DNA: TGTGCCAGCAGCAGTTCCAGGGTAGGCTATGGCTACACCTTC
V: TRBV2; D: NA; size: NA; J: TRBJ1-5; CDR3: CASVASEVQPQHF; DNA: TGTGCCAGCGTAGCGTCTGAGGTTCAGCCCCAGCATTTT
V: TRBV19; D: NA; size: NA; J: TRBJ1-1; CDR3: CASSIGTGSTEAFF; DNA: TGTGCCAGTAGTATCGGAACAGGGAGCACTGAAGCTTTCTTT
V: TRBV7-3; D: NA; size: NA; J: TRBJ2-2; CDR3: CASSYSSPRAATGELFF; DNA: TGTGCCAGCAGTTACTCGTCGCCTCGAGCCGCCACCGGGGAGCTGTTTTTT
V: TRBV20-1; D: TRBD1; size: few; J: TRBJ1-1; CDR3: CSAWTGVNTEAFF; DNA: TGCAGTGCCTGGACAGGGGTGAACACTGAAGCTTTCTTT
V: TRBV6-1; D: TRBD1; size: NA; J: TRBJ1-6; CDR3: CASSRPSRTGQNSPLHF; DNA: TGTGCCAGCAGTCGCCCTTCTCGGACAGGGCAAAATTCACCCCTCCACTTT
V: TRBV29-1; D: NA; size: many; J: TRBJ1-1; CDR3: CSVPGQTNTEAFF; DNA: TGCAGCGTGCCCGGACAGACGAACACTGAAGCTTTCTTT
V: TRBV24-1; D: NA; size: NA; J: TRBJ2-3; CDR3: CASSGFSWDTQYF; DNA: TGTGCCAGCAGTGGGTTTAGCTGGGATACGCAGTATTTT